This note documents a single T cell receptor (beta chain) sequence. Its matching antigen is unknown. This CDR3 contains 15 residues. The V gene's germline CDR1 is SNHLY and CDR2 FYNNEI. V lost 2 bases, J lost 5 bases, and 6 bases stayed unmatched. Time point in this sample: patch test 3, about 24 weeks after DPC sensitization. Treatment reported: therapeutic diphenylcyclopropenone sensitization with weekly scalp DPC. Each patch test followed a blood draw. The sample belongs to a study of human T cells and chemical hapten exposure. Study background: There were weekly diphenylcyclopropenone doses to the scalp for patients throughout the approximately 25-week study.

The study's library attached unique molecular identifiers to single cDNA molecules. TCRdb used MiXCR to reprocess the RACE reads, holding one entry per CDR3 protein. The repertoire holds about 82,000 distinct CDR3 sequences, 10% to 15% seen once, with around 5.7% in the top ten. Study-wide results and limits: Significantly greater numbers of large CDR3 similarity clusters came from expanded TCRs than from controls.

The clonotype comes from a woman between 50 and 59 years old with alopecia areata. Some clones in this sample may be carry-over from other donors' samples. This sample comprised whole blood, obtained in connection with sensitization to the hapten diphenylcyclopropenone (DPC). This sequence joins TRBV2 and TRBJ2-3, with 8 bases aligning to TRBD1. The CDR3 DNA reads TGTGCCAGCAGTGAAACCGGGACAGGACTAGATACGCAGTATTTT. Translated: CASSETGTGLDTQYF.